These 23 T cell receptor beta chains share one sample of origin, sequenced in a study of blood T cell repertoires in COVID-19. Only in-frame clones appear in the TCRdb table, and some are missing; sequencing was by immunoSEQ multiplex PCR. The table has approximately 150,000 clones, 85% to 95% seen once. Sequencing was carried out using peripheral blood. These receptors all come from a woman aged 55-75 years with COVID-19, enrolled during active disease.

The rearrangement joins TRBV12-3 or TRBV12-4 to TRBJ1-1; D uncertain. The CDR3 has 12 amino acids. The CDR3 region has the DNA TGTTCCTCTGGGCAGCCGAACACTGAAGCTTTCTTT. This sequence encodes CSSGQPNTEAFF.

The chain is built from TRBV5-1 and TRBJ1-6; D remains ambiguous. V shed 0 bases and J shed 7 bases, with 11 bases lying between them. In germline, CDR1 is SGHRS, CDR2 YFSETQ. The CDR3 extends over 15 amino acids. CDR3 nucleotides: TGCGCCAGCAGCTTGGGCCGGCCAGGCAATTCACCCCTCCACTTT. Encoded protein: CASSLGRPGNSPLHF.

The chain carries TRBV15 and TRBJ1-5, with D maybe TRBD1 (6 bases). Per the germline V gene, CDR1 is LNHNV and CDR2 is YYDKDF (reference sequence). The length of the CDR3 is 15 residues. With 0 bases removed from V and 5 bases from J, the gap between germline ends came to 11 bases. In nucleotides, the CDR3 is TGTGCCACCAGCAGAGATTCAGGGGTCTATCAGCCCCAGCATTTT. This sequence encodes CATSRDSGVYQPQHF.

The chain uses TRBV19 and TRBJ1-5; TRBD1 is a possible D gene (6 bases). CDR3 length: 16 amino acids. V lost 5 bases, J lost 1 base, and 15 bases lay in between. Germline CDR1 reads LNHDA; CDR2 reads SQIVND (reference sequence). Here the CDR3 reads CASSFGQGLSNQPQHF. The CDR3 region has the DNA TGTGCCAGTAGTTTTGGCCAGGGGCTAAGCAATCAGCCCCAGCATTTT.

This chain joins TRBV19 and TRBJ2-3, with D uncertain. Trimming took 3 bases from V and 0 from J, leaving 10 bases between them. The CDR3 runs to 15 residues. Per germline, CDR1 LNHDA and CDR2 SQIVND (reference sequence). The CDR3 region has the DNA TGTGCCAGTAGTATCAATTCGGTCAGCACAGATACGCAGTATTTT. Its translation: CASSINSVSTDTQYF.

The chain uses TRBV6-5 and TRBJ2-7; D is perhaps TRBD2 (5 bases). The germline gives CDR1 MNHEY, CDR2 SVGAGI. CDR3 length equals 14 residues. The V end lost 5 bases, the J end lost 5 bases, and 16 bases lay between the germline ends. Written as DNA, the CDR3 is TGTGCCAGCAGTCGGGATAAGGGATTCCACGAGCAGTACTTC. Translation gives CASSRDKGFHEQYF.

In this sample, this clone turned up once. In DNA, the CDR3 is TGTGCCAGCAGGGAGGGTCAATTGAGTTCTGAAGCTTTCTTT. It specifies CASREGQLSSEAFF. The V call is TRBV6-4, the J call TRBJ1-1; D is uncertain. Germline values: CDR1 MRHNA, CDR2 SNTAGT. Trimming removed 6 bases at V and 6 bases at J, with 17 bases between. The CDR3 is made up of 14 amino acids.

V gene TRBV2 combines with J gene TRBJ1-2; no clear D gene. Germline CDR1 and CDR2: SNHLY and FYNNEI. V lost 2 bases, J lost 4 bases, and 5 bases lay in between. This CDR3 has 12 residues. This CDR3 is CASSENSYGYTF. DNA of the CDR3: TGTGCCAGCAGTGAAAACAGCTATGGCTACACCTTC.

Remarks on this clone: Other DNA sequences in the same sample also yield this CDR3. The chain uses TRBV6-5 and TRBJ1-2; 7 nucleotides match TRBD1. Germline CDR1 and CDR2: MNHEY and SVGAGI. The CDR3 loop spans 14 amino acids. Trimming took 2 bases from V and 5 from J; bases not matched to a gene: 5. CDR3 nucleotide sequence: TGTGCCAGCAGTTACCAAGGGGGCCGGTATGGCTACACCTTC. Its translation is CASSYQGGRYGYTF.

The CDR3 bases are TGTGCCAGCAGTGATGGCTCAGGGGGTTTAACTGAAGCTTTCTTT. It encodes CASSDGSGGLTEAFF. The V call is TRBV6-1, the J call TRBJ1-1; 7 bases map to TRBD1. Germline loops: CDR1 MNHNS, CDR2 SASEGT. J was trimmed by 5 bases and V by 3 bases; bases with no gene match: 9. The CDR3 is 15 amino acids.

This clone was detected once. CDR3 sequence: CASSTTGSSNQPQHF. The DNA of the CDR3 is TGTGCCAGTAGTACCACAGGGTCGAGCAATCAGCCCCAGCATTTT. The V gene is TRBV19, the J gene TRBJ1-5; perhaps TRBD1 as D (6 bases). This CDR3 comprises 15 residues. Deletions cut 4 bases from V and 1 base from J, with 11 bases between. CDR1 LNHDA and CDR2 SQIVND come from the germline V gene (reference sequence).

The chain is built from TRBV7-9 and TRBJ2-5; 12 bases line up with TRBD2. Germline CDR1 SEHNR, CDR2 FQNEAQ (reference sequence). Trimming cost V 4 bases and J 1 base; bases outside gene matches: 10. The CDR3 totals 18 residues. The CDR3 nucleotides are TGTGCCAGCAGCTCCGAAAGTTCGGGACTAGCGGGCCAAGAGACCCAGTACTTC. Translation gives CASSSESSGLAGQETQYF.

The chain links TRBV18 to TRBJ1-1, with D maybe TRBD1 (5 bases). CDR3 size: 12 residues. Trimming pared 6 bases from V and 6 bases from J, leaving 11 bases between. Germline CDR1 and CDR2: KGHSH and LQKENI. In nucleotides, the CDR3 is TGTGCCAGCTCTTTCGGGGGGGCTGAAGCTTTCTTT. As protein: CASSFGGAEAFF.

Worth noting for this clone: One end of the junction does not line up with germline, which may come from a read error. The chain joins TRBV4-3 to TRBJ2-7; 8 nucleotides line up with TRBD2. Germline loops: CDR1 LGHNA, CDR2 YSLEER. This CDR3 has 15 amino acids. The CDR3, as DNA: TGCGCCAGTAGCCGCGGGAGGTCAGACTCCTACGAGCAGTACTTC. Residues: CASSRGRSDSYEQYF.

The chain links TRBV6-5 to TRBJ1-1, with 8 positions matching TRBD1. Unmatched junction bases numbered 9, after V lost 2 bases and J lost 4 bases. The CDR3 spans 16 residues. The germline gives CDR1 MNHEY, CDR2 SVGAGI. DNA of the CDR3: TGTGCCAGCAGTTACGGTGTCAGGGGGCCGGGCACTGAAGCTTTCTTT. It is translated as CASSYGVRGPGTEAFF.

The chain combines TRBV4-2 with TRBJ2-5; TRBD2 matches 11 bases. The CDR3 spans 18 residues. V shed 2 bases, J shed 4 bases, and the junction held 12 bases outside the gene matches. CDR1 and CDR2 from the germline V gene are LGHNA and YNFKEQ. CDR3 nucleotides: TGTGCCAGCAGCCAAATAGCGGGGGGGCAGAGGAATGTAGAGACCCAGTACTTC. Amino acids: CASSQIAGGQRNVETQYF.

The gene calls are TRBV18 and TRBJ1-1; TRBD1 matches at 7 bases. The CDR3 runs 13 residues. CDR1 and CDR2 from the germline V gene are KGHSH and LQKENI. V trimming: 4 bases; J trimming: 5 bases; junction bases outside the gene matches: 4. CDR3 in DNA: TGTGCCAGCTCACGATCAGGGGGGACTGAAGCTTTCTTT. Protein sequence: CASSRSGGTEAFF.

The chain uses TRBV27 and TRBJ2-5; possibly TRBD2 for D (7 bases). This CDR3 region has 16 residues. Germline values: CDR1 MNHEY, CDR2 SMNVEV (reference sequence). V lost 4 bases to trimming and J lost 7 bases, with 22 bases between them. CDR3 amino acids: CASSYYGGAQSVTQYF. The DNA of the CDR3 is TGTGCCAGCAGTTATTATGGGGGGGCGCAATCAGTGACCCAGTACTTC.

This rearrangement joins TRBV9 to TRBJ2-5; the match to TRBD2 covers 9 bases. Germline CDR1 is SGDLS and CDR2 is YYNGEE. Trimming removed 4 bases from V and 4 bases from J; junction bases left unmatched: 8. The CDR3 runs 15 residues. The chain's CDR3 is CASSYSGGGVETQYF. The DNA for the CDR3 is TGTGCCAGCAGCTATAGCGGGGGAGGGGTAGAGACCCAGTACTTC.

The rearrangement uses TRBV7-3 and TRBJ2-3; D ambiguous. Trimming stripped 4 bases from V and 8 bases from J, with 25 bases between. Germline V CDR1 and CDR2: SGHTA, FQGTGA. This CDR3 contains 17 residues. The CDR3: CASSSTPPARTGGTQYF. CDR3 bases: TGTGCCAGCAGCTCAACACCCCCGGCTAGAACCGGTGGTACGCAGTATTTT.

The chain joins TRBV28 to TRBJ2-1; TRBD1 aligns across 10 bases. Germline trimming cut 6 bases from V and 4 bases from J; bases unmatched to any gene: 6. This CDR3 region has 15 residues. The germline V gene encodes CDR1 MDHEN and CDR2 SYDVKM. The CDR3 spells CASRPRDRGYNEQFF. Written as DNA, the CDR3 is TGTGCCAGCAGGCCCCGGGACAGGGGATACAATGAGCAGTTCTTC.

This clone is a singleton in its sample. V usage is TRBV9 and J usage is TRBJ1-6; the match to TRBD1 covers 8 bases. The CDR3 spans 14 residues. V shed 4 bases and J 7 bases; nucleotides not matched to a gene: 4. The germline gives CDR1 SGDLS, CDR2 YYNGEE. The CDR3: CASSFGQGNSPLHF. The DNA of the CDR3 is TGTGCCAGCAGCTTCGGACAGGGCAATTCACCCCTCCACTTT.

The genes are TRBV5-8 and TRBJ1-1; 10 positions match TRBD1. Germline loops: CDR1 SGHTS, CDR2 YDEGEE. V lost 4 bases, J lost 0 bases, and 9 bases stayed unmatched. The CDR3 is 17 residues long. In DNA, the CDR3 is TGTGCCAGCAGCGACGGGACAGGGGATTTGATGAACACTGAAGCTTTCTTT. It encodes CASSDGTGDLMNTEAFF.